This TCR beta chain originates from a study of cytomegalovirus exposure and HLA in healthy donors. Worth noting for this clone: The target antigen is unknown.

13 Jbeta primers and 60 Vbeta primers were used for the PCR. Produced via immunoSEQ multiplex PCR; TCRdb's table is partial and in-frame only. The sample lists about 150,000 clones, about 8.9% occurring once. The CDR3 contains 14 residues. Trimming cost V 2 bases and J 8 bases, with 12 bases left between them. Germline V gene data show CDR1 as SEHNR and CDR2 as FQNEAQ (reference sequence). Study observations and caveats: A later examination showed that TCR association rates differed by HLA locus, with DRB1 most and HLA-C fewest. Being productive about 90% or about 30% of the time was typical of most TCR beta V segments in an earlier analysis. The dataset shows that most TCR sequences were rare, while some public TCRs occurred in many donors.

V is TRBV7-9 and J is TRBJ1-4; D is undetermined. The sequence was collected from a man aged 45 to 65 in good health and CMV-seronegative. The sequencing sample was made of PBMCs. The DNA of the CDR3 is TGTGCCAGCAGCTTATCCAGGCGGGAAGAAAAACTGTTTTTT. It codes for CASSLSRREEKLFF.